This T cell receptor (beta chain) was found in a study of blood T cell repertoires in COVID-19. In the study overall: There were acute and convalescent COVID-19 samples, and they came from the United States, Italy and Spain.

V gave up 2 bases and J gave up 0 bases; unmatched junction bases: 21. The V gene's germline CDR1 is SGDLS and CDR2 YYNGEE. This CDR3 contains 21 residues. In terms of age and location, participants ranged from roughly 18 to 90 years and lived in about 25 US areas. The assay was immunoSEQ multiplex PCR, and TCRdb's table has in-frame clones only and misses some. The sample consists of a few hundred thousand clones, 81% of them appearing once. Specimen: PBMCs or T cells enriched from blood (not recorded which). This chain connects TRBV9 to TRBJ1-1; the match to TRBD1 covers 8 bases. The sequence came from a man aged 40-49 years who had recovered from COVID-19. CDR3 region: CASSVGQASLFGITLNTEAFF. CDR3 nucleotide sequence: TGTGCCAGCAGCGTGGGACAGGCTAGCCTTTTTGGTATTACTTTGAACACTGAAGCTTTCTTT.